This T cell receptor (beta chain) derives from a study of CD8+ T cells in alopecia areata. Whole-study context: Treatment comprised oral tofacitinib, 5 to 10 mg twice daily, in treated patients. Study-level findings and limits: Lesional scalp displayed greater clonality than normal scalp, most notably in alopecia totalis/universalis. Association of baseline CD8+ expansion with response is uncertain owing to one nonresponder.

Indicated treatment: oral pan-JAK inhibitor, 5-10 mg twice daily. cDNA prepared by RNA extraction and subsequent reverse transcription served as the template for sequencing. Clones were sequenced by immunoSEQ multiplex PCR, and TCRdb holds only the in-frame ones, with some missing. The sample consists of about 200,000 clones, roughly 64% of them appearing once. A remark on this clone: The target antigen is unknown.

The V gene lost 4 bases and the J gene lost 0 bases, with 12 bases spanning the gap. There are 15 residues in the CDR3. Germline V gene data show CDR1 as ENHRY and CDR2 as SYGVKD. The clonotype was recovered from a human donor with alopecia areata. This chain uses TRBV10-3 with TRBJ1-2; D possibly corresponds to TRBD1 (6 bases). The sample was CD4+ T cells sorted from blood, taken at week 24, from a patient treated with tofacitinib. This chain's CDR3 is CAISARGQTNYGYTF. In nucleotides, the CDR3 is TGTGCCATCAGTGCCCGCGGACAGACTAACTATGGCTACACCTTC.